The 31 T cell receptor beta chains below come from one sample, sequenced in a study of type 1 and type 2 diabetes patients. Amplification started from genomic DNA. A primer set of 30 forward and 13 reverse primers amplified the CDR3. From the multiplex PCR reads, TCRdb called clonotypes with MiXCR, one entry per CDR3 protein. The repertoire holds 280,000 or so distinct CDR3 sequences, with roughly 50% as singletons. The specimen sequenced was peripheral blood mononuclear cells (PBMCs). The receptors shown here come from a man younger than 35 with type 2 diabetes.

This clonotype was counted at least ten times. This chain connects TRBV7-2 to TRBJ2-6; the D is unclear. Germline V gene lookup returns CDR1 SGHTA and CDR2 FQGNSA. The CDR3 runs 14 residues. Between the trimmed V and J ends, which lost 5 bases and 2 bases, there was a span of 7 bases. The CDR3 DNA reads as TGTGCCAGCAGCCCAGTCCCTGGGGCCAACGTCCTGACTTTC. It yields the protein CASSPVPGANVLTF.

This CDR3 is CASSENPSIAGGTYEQYF. CDR3 nucleotide sequence: TGTGCCAGCAGTGAAAACCCTTCGATAGCGGGAGGGACCTACGAGCAGTACTTC. V usage is TRBV2 and J usage is TRBJ2-7; 11 bases align to TRBD2. This CDR3 spans 18 amino acids. Trimming at V came to 2 bases and at J to 2 bases, leaving 11 bases not matched to a gene. Germline CDR1 and CDR2: SNHLY and FYNNEI.

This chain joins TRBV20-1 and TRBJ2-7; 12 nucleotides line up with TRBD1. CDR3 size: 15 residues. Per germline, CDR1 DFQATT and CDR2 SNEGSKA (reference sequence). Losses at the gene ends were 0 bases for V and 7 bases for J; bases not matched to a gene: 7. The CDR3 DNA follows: TGCAGTGCTAGAGATCCCGGGACAGGGGGCCGGGAGCAGTACTTC. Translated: CSARDPGTGGREQYF.

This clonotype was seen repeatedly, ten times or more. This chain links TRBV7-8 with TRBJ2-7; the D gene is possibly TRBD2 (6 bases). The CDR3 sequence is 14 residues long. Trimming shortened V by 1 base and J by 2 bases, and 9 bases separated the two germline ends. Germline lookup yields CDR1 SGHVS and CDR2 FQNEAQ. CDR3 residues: CASSLGGGTYEQYF. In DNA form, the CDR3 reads TGTGCCAGCAGCTTAGGTGGGGGGACCTACGAGCAGTACTTC.

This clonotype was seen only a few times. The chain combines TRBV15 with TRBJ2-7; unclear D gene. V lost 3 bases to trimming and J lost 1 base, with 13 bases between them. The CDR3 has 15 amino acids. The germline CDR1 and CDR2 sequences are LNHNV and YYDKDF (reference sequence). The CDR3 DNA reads TGTGCCACCAGCAGGGAATTGACTTATTCCTACGAGCAGTACTTC. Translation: CATSRELTYSYEQYF.

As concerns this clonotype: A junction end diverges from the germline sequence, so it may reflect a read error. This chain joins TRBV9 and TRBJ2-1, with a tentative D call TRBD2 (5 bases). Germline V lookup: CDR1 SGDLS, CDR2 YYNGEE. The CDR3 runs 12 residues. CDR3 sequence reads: CASSEPRNEQFF. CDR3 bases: TGTGCCAGTAGCGAACCCCGAAATGAGCAGTTCTTC.

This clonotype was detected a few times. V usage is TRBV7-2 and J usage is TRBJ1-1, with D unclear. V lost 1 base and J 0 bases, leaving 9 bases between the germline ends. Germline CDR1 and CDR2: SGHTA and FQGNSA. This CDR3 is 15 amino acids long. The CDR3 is CASSLGAGLNTEAFF. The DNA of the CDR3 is TGTGCCAGCAGCTTAGGGGCAGGCCTGAACACTGAAGCTTTCTTT. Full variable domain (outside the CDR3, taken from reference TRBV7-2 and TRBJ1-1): GAGVSQSPSNKVTEKGKDVELRCDPISGHTALYWYRQSLGQGLEFLIYFQGNSAPDKSGLPSDRFSAERTGGSVSTLTIQRTQQEDSAVYLCASSLGAGLNTEAFFGQGTRLTVV.

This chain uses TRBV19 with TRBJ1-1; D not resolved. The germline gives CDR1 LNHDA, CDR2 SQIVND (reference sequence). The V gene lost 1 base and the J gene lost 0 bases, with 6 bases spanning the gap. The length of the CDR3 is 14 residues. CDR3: CASSIGTVNTEAFF. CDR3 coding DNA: TGTGCCAGTAGTATAGGGACGGTGAACACTGAAGCTTTCTTT. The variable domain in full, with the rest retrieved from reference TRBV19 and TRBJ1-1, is DGGITQSPKYLFRKEGQNVTLSCEQNLNHDAMYWYRQDPGQGLRLIYYSQIVNDFQKGDIAEGYSVSREKKESFPLTVTSAQKNPTAFYLCASSIGTVNTEAFFGQGTRLTVV.

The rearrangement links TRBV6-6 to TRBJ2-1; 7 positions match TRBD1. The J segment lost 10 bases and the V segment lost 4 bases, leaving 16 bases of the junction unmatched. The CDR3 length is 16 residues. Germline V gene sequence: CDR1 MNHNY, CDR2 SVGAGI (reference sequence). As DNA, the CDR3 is TGTGCCAGCAGTTCCCAAGGGGGCCGGTACAGTTACGAGCAGTTCTTC. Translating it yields CASSSQGGRYSYEQFF.

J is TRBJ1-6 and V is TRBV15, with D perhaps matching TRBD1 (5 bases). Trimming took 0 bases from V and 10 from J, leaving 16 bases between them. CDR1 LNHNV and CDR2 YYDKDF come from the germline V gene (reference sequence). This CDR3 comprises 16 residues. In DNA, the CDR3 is TGTGCCACCAGCAGAGATGGTGGGCAGGGAAGGTCACCCCTCCACTTT. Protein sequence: CATSRDGGQGRSPLHF.

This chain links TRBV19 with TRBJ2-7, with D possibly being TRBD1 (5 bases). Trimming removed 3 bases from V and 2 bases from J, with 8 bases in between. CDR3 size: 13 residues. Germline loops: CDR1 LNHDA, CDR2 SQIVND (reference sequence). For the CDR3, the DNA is TGTGCCAGTAGTATCCAGGGAACCTACGAGCAGTACTTC. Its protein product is CASSIQGTYEQYF.

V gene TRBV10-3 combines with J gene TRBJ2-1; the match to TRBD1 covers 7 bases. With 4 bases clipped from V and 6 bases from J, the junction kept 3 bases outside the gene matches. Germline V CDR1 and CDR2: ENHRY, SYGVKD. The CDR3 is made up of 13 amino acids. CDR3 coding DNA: TGTGCCATCAGTGTGGGACAGATCAATGAGCAGTTCTTC. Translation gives CAISVGQINEQFF.

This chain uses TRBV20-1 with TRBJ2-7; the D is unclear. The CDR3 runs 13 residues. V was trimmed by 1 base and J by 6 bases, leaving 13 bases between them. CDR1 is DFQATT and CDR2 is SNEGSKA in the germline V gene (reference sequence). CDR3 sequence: CSARVPVGVEQYF. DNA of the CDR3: TGCAGTGCTAGAGTACCAGTTGGGGTCGAGCAGTACTTC.

CDR3 amino acids: CASSPSTESGAFF. In nucleotides, the CDR3 is TGTGCCAGCTCACCCTCGACCGAAAGCGGAGCTTTCTTT. This sequence joins TRBV18 and TRBJ1-1; no reliable D call. Per the germline V gene, CDR1 is KGHSH and CDR2 is LQKENI. Trimming stripped 3 bases from V and 10 bases from J, with 15 bases between. The CDR3 totals 13 residues.

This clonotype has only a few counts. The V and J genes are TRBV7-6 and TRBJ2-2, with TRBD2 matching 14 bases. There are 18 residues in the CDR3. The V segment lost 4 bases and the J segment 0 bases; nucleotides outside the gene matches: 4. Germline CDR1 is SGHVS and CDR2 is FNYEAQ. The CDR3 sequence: CASSSPTSGGANTGELFF. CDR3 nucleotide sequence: TGTGCCAGCAGCTCCCCGACTAGCGGGGGGGCGAACACCGGGGAGCTGTTTTTT.

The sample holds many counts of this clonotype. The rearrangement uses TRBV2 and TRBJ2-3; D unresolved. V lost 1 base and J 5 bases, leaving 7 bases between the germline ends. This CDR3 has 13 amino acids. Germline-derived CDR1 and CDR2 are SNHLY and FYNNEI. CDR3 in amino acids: CASSEGAGDTQYF. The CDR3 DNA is TGTGCCAGCAGTGAAGGGGCTGGAGATACGCAGTATTTT.

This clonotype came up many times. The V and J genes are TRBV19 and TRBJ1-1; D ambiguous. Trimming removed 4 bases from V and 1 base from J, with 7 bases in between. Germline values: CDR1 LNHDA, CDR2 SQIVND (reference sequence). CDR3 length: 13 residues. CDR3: CASSRQGNTEAFF. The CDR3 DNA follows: TGTGCCAGTAGTAGACAAGGGAACACTGAAGCTTTCTTT.

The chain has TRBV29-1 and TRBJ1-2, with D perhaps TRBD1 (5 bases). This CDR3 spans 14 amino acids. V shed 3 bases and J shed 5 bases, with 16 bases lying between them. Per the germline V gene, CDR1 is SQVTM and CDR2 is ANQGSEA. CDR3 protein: CSVDPQGPAYGYTF. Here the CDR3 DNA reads TGCAGCGTTGACCCCCAGGGCCCCGCATATGGCTACACCTTC.

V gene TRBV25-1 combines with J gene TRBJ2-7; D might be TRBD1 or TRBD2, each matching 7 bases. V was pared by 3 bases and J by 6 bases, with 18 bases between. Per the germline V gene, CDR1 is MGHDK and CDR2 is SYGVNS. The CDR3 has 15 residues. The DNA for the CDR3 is TGTGCCAGCAGTGAGGGAGGGGGCCGAGCTGGCGAGCAGTACTTC. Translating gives CASSEGGGRAGEQYF.

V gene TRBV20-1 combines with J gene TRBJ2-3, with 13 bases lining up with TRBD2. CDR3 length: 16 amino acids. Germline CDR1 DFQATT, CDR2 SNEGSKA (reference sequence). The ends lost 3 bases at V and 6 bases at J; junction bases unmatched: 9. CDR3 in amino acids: CSASSELAGGVDTQYF. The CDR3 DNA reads TGCAGTGCTAGTAGTGAACTAGCGGGAGGGGTGGATACGCAGTATTTT.

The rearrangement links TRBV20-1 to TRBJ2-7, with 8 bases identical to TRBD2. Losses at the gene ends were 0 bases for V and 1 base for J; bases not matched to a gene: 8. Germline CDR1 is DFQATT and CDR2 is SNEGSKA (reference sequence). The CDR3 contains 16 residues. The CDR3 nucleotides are TGCAGTGCTAGAGATATGGGGTCGGGAGGGTCCTACGAGCAGTACTTC. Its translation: CSARDMGSGGSYEQYF.

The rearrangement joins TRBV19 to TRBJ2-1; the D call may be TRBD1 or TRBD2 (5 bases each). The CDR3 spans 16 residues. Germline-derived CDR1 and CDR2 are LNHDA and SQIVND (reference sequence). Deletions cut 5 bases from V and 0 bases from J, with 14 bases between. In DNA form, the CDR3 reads TGTGCCAGTAGTTCCTGGCCGGGGACCTCCTACAATGAGCAGTTCTTC. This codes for CASSSWPGTSYNEQFF.

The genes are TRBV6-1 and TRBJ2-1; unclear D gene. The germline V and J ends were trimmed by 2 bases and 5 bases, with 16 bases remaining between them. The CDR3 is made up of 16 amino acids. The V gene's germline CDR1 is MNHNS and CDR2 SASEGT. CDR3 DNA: TGTGCCAGCAGTGAAATTGGCTCCCCCTCGCACAATGAGCAGTTCTTC. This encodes CASSEIGSPSHNEQFF.

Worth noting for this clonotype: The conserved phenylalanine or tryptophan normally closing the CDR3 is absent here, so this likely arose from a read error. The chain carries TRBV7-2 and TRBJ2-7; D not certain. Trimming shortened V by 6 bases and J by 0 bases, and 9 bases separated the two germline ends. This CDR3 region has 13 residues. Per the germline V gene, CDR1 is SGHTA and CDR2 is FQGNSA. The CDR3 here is CASSFTSSYEQYI. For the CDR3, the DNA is TGTGCCAGCAGTTTTACGTCCTCCTACGAGCAGTACATC.

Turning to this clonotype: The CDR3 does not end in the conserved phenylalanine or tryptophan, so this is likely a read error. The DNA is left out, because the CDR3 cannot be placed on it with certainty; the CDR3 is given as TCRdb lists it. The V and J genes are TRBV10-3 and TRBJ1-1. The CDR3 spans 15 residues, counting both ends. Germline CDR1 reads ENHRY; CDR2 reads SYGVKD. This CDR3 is CAISDSLGLPNSEQV.

CDR3 region: CASSSSGTNNEQFF. The CDR3 region has the DNA TGTGCCAGCAGTTCTAGCGGGACCAACAATGAGCAGTTCTTC. The rearrangement uses TRBV12-3 or TRBV12-4 and TRBJ2-1, with 9 bases that match TRBD2. Trimming took 4 bases from V and 5 from J; bases not matched to a gene: 3. The CDR3 loop spans 14 amino acids.

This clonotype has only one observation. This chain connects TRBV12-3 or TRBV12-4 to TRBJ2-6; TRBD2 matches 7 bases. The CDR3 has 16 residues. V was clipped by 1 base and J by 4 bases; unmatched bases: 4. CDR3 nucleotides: TGTGCCAGCAGTTTAGTCGGGGGGTCCGGGGCCAACGTCCTGACTTTC. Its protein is CASSLVGGSGANVLTF.

The CDR3 coding sequence is TGTGCCAGCCCCAGGCCGGGGTTAGAGACCCAGTACTTC. Amino acid sequence: CASPRPGLETQYF. The J gene is TRBJ2-5, the V gene TRBV9; the D gene is possibly TRBD2 (5 bases). CDR1 is SGDLS, CDR2 YYNGEE, per germline. V lost 7 bases, J lost 4 bases, and 14 bases lay in between. The CDR3 is 13 amino acids.

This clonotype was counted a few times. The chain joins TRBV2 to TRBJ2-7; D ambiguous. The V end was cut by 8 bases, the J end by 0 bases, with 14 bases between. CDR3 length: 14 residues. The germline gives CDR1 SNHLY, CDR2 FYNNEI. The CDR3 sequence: CASVRLADSYEQYF. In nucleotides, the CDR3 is TGTGCCAGCGTGAGATTAGCCGACTCCTACGAGCAGTACTTC.

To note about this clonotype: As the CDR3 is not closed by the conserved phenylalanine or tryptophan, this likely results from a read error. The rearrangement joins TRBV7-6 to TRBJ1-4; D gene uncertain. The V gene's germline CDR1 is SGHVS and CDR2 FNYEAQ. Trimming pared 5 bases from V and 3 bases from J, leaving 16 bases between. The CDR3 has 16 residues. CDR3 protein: CASSPIGWRPNEKLFL. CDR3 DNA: TGTGCCAGCAGCCCTATCGGGTGGAGGCCTAATGAAAAACTGTTTTTA.

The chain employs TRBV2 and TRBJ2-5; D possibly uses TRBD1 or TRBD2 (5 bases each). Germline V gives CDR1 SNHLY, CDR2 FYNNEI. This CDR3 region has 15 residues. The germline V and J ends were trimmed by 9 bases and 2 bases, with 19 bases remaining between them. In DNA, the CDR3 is TGTGCCAGAAGGGCGGTCCGGGACGGGCAAGAGACCCAGTACTTC. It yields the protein CARRAVRDGQETQYF.